One T cell receptor beta chain is described in this entry. Other DNA sequences in this sample translate to the same CDR3. The repertoire was sequenced with immunoSEQ multiplex PCR; TCRdb's copy has only in-frame clones and lacks some. The table includes about 1 million clones, around 75% detected once. The data originate from a study of shared clonotypes between healthy human individuals. As for the study in general: CD4 naive and CD4 memory each took three plates per donor, while CD8 naive took two and CD8 memory one.

In germline, CDR1 is LNHDA, CDR2 SQIVND (reference sequence). There are 15 residues in the CDR3. With 6 bases removed from V and 0 bases from J, the gap between germline ends came to 12 bases. The chain carries TRBV19 and TRBJ2-1; D could derive from TRBD1 or TRBD2 (5 bases each). The clonotype comes from a young man in good health. Sequenced material: memory CD4+ T cells sorted from blood. Subset noted: CD45RA-negative fraction. The CDR3 sequence is CASSPGPSSYNEQFF. The CDR3, as DNA: TGTGCCAGTAGCCCGGGACCTAGCTCCTACAATGAGCAGTTCTTC. Looking up the rest from reference TRBV19 and TRBJ2-1 gives the full variable domain: DGGITQSPKYLFRKEGQNVTLSCEQNLNHDAMYWYRQDPGQGLRLIYYSQIVNDFQKGDIAEGYSVSREKKESFPLTVTSAQKNPTAFYLCASSPGPSSYNEQFFGPGTRLTVL.